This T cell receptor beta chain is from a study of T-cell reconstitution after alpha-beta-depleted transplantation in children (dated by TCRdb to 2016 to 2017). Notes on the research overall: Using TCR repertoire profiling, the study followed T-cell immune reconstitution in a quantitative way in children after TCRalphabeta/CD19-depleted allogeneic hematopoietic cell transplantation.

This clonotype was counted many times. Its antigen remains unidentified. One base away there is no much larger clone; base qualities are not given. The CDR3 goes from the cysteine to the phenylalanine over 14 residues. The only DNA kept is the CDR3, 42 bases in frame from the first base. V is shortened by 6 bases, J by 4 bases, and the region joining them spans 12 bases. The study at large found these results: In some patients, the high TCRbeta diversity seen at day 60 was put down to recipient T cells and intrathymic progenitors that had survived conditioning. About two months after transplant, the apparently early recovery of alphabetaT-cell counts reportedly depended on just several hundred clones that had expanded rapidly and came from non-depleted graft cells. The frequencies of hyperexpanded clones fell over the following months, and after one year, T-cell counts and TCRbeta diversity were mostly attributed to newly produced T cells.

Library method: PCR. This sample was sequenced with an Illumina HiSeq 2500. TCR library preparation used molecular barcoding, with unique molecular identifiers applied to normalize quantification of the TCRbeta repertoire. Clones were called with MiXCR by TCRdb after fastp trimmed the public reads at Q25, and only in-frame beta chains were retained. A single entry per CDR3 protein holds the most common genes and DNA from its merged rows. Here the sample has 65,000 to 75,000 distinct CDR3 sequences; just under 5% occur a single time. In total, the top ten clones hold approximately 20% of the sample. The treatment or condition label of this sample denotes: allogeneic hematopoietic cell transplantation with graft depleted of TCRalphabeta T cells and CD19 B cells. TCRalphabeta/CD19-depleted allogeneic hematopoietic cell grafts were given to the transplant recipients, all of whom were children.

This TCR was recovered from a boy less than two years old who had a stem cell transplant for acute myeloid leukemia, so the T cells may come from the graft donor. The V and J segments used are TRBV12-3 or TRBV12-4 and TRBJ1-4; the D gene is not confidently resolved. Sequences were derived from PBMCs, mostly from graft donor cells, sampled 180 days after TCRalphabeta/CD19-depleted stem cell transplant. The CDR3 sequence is CASRTTGLNEKLFF. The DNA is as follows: TGTGCCAGCAGGACGACGGGCCTTAATGAAAAACTGTTTTTT.